Listed here are 25 T cell receptor beta chains from one sample, sequenced in a study of blood T cell repertoires in COVID-19. Measured with immunoSEQ multiplex PCR; TCRdb has only the in-frame clones, and not every one. Found here are some 150,000 clones, roughly 88% of them singletons; the top ten hold 6.5% to 9.5%. The material sequenced was peripheral blood. The source is a woman aged 55-69 years with COVID-19, enrolled during active disease.

This clone was seen a handful of times. This rearrangement joins TRBV15 to TRBJ2-3, with D tentatively TRBD2 (6 bases). This CDR3 comprises 13 residues. Deletions cut 5 bases from V and 4 bases from J, with 10 bases between. Looked up from germline, CDR1 is LNHNV and CDR2 is YYDKDF (reference sequence). In DNA form, the CDR3 reads TGTGCCACCAGCGGGGGACTTTCAGATACGCAGTATTTT. It yields the protein CATSGGLSDTQYF.

V is TRBV2 and J is TRBJ1-2; D not certain. CDR3 length: 13 amino acids. Trimming removed 4 bases at V and 8 bases at J, with 14 bases between. The germline CDR1 and CDR2 sequences are SNHLY and FYNNEI. The CDR3 loop reads CASSGWVLGGYTF. In DNA, the CDR3 is TGTGCCAGCAGTGGTTGGGTTCTGGGCGGCTACACCTTC.

The table lists this clone with a count of one. V usage is TRBV7-2 and J usage is TRBJ2-3, with unresolved D. Germline V gives CDR1 SGHTA, CDR2 FQGNSA. The CDR3 totals 13 residues. V was pared by 3 bases and J by 4 bases, with 8 bases between. In nucleotides, the CDR3 is TGTGCCAGCAGCTTTCAGGTTCCAGATACGCAGTATTTT. Residues: CASSFQVPDTQYF.

This clone was counted a few times. The chain employs TRBV2 and TRBJ2-1; possible D gene TRBD1, 5 bases. The germline gives CDR1 SNHLY, CDR2 FYNNEI. CDR3 length: 15 residues. Deletions cut 6 bases from V and 0 bases from J, with 12 bases between. CDR3 amino acids: CASRDGHFSYNEQFF. Here the CDR3 DNA reads TGTGCCAGCAGAGACGGACACTTCTCCTACAATGAGCAGTTCTTC.

This CDR3 is CASSPGSRNGYGYTF. The CDR3 nucleotides read TGTGCCAGTAGTCCGGGGTCCCGGAATGGCTATGGCTACACCTTC. The chain carries TRBV19 and TRBJ1-2; D is ambiguous. V was cut by 5 bases and J by 4 bases, with 17 bases left in between. Germline V lookup: CDR1 LNHDA, CDR2 SQIVND (reference sequence). The CDR3 length is 15 residues.

This chain connects TRBV5-4 to TRBJ1-4, with a possible D match to TRBD1 (5 bases). Germline CDR1 and CDR2: SGHNT and YYREEE (reference sequence). The V gene lost 3 bases and the J gene lost 4 bases, with 16 bases spanning the gap. The CDR3 sequence is 16 residues long. CDR3 protein: CASSSGGDVSNEKLFF. In DNA, the CDR3 is TGTGCCAGCAGCTCCGGGGGGGACGTCAGTAATGAAAAACTGTTTTTT.

The chain has TRBV5-1 and TRBJ1-1; TRBD1 aligns across 9 bases. The CDR3 consists of 15 residues. Trimming removed 4 bases from V and 2 bases from J; junction bases left unmatched: 6. CDR1 and CDR2 (germline): SGHRS, YFSETQ. The CDR3 reads CASSINTGGNTEAFF. The DNA of the CDR3 is TGCGCCAGCAGCATAAATACAGGGGGCAACACTGAAGCTTTCTTT.

The chain recombines TRBV5-1 with TRBJ1-1, with 7 positions matching TRBD1. This CDR3 is 14 amino acids long. Germline CDR1 SGHRS, CDR2 YFSETQ. J was trimmed by 7 bases and V by 0 bases; bases with no gene match: 6. The DNA of the CDR3 is TGCGCCAGCAGCTTGGGACAGGGTGTCGATGAAGCTTTCTTT. It yields the protein CASSLGQGVDEAFF.

The V and J genes are TRBV19 and TRBJ2-3; the match to TRBD1 covers 7 bases. This CDR3 is built from 15 residues. J lost 2 bases, V lost 6 bases, and 8 bases had no gene match. CDR1 LNHDA and CDR2 SQIVND come from the germline V gene (reference sequence). This CDR3 reads CASRSGTVYTDTQYF. The CDR3, as DNA: TGTGCCAGTAGATCCGGGACAGTCTACACAGATACGCAGTATTTT.

J is TRBJ2-5 and V is TRBV10-3, with a possible D match to TRBD1 (5 bases). The V gene lost 6 bases and the J gene lost 1 base, with 9 bases spanning the gap. Germline V CDR1 and CDR2: ENHRY, SYGVKD. This CDR3 is built from 13 residues. CDR3 loop: CAISRDPQETQYF. Here the CDR3 DNA reads TGTGCCATCAGCAGGGATCCCCAAGAGACCCAGTACTTC.

The chain is built from TRBV19 and TRBJ2-7; TRBD2 might be the D (6 bases). Trimming pared 5 bases from V and 7 bases from J, leaving 12 bases between. CDR1 and CDR2 (germline): LNHDA, SQIVND (reference sequence). The CDR3 covers 12 residues. For the CDR3, the DNA is TGTGCCAGTAGTCCGGGGACTCTGGAGCAGTACTTC. It codes for CASSPGTLEQYF.

The chain uses TRBV6-5 and TRBJ1-4; D might be TRBD1 (6 bases). The V end was cut by 7 bases, the J end by 6 bases, with 18 bases between. This CDR3 has 15 residues. Germline values: CDR1 MNHEY, CDR2 SVGAGI. The CDR3 spells CASTGGGGLDEKLFF. The DNA of the CDR3 is TGTGCCAGCACCGGAGGGGGGGGGTTGGATGAAAAACTGTTTTTT.

This clone appeared a few times. This chain joins TRBV19 and TRBJ1-1, with 9 bases lining up with TRBD1. Per the germline V gene, CDR1 is LNHDA and CDR2 is SQIVND (reference sequence). The CDR3 is made up of 15 amino acids. V was pared by 5 bases and J by 0 bases, with 4 bases of the junction left unmatched. The CDR3 sequence is CASSYRGPMNTEAFF. DNA of the CDR3: TGTGCCAGTAGTTACAGGGGGCCTATGAACACTGAAGCTTTCTTT.

This clone was detected a few times. The gene calls are TRBV11-3 and TRBJ1-1, with 7 bases identical to TRBD1. J was trimmed by 4 bases and V by 1 base; bases with no gene match: 3. The CDR3 loop spans 14 amino acids. Looked up from germline, CDR1 is SGHNT and CDR2 is YENEEA. The DNA of the CDR3 is TGTGCCAGCAGCTTAGGGGGGACAGTCACTGAAGCTTTCTTT. Its protein is CASSLGGTVTEAFF.

This clone was observed a handful of times. This rearrangement joins TRBV23-1 to TRBJ1-2; 8 bases fit TRBD1. TRBV23-1 is labeled an ORF, and its function is uncertain. The trim removed 8 bases at V and 4 bases at J, leaving 12 bases unmatched. The CDR3 is 15 amino acids. The CDR3 is CASCPGRDRPYGYTF. The CDR3 nucleotides are TGCGCCAGCTGTCCGGGCCGGGACAGGCCCTATGGCTACACCTTC.

Only one count was recorded for this clone. The chain carries TRBV9 and TRBJ2-7, with 7 nucleotides matching TRBD1. Looked up from germline, CDR1 is SGDLS and CDR2 is YYNGEE. Trimming removed 4 bases from V and 3 bases from J; junction bases left unmatched: 4. This CDR3 is 13 amino acids long. CDR3 nucleotide sequence: TGTGCCAGCAGCAGACAGGGAGTCTACGAGCAGTACTTC. Translated: CASSRQGVYEQYF.

V gene TRBV7-7 combines with J gene TRBJ2-2, with 10 bases that match TRBD1. Germline loops: CDR1 SSHAT, CDR2 FNYEAQ (reference sequence). The CDR3 runs to 15 residues. Losses at the gene ends were 5 bases for V and 4 bases for J; bases not matched to a gene: 4. CDR3 loop: CASSLGQGGTGELFF. The CDR3 DNA is TGTGCCAGCAGCCTCGGACAGGGGGGCACCGGGGAGCTGTTTTTT.

V gene TRBV18 combines with J gene TRBJ2-1; a weak D match, TRBD2 (5 bases). The V gene's germline CDR1 is KGHSH and CDR2 LQKENI. The V end lost 1 base, the J end lost 8 bases, and 15 bases lay between the germline ends. This CDR3 has 15 amino acids. The CDR3 loop reads CASSPLGSEPDEQFF. The DNA of the CDR3 is TGTGCCAGCTCACCACTTGGTAGCGAGCCAGATGAGCAGTTCTTC. Complete variable domain (other parts from reference TRBV18 and TRBJ2-1): NAGVMQNPRHLVRRRGQEARLRCSPMKGHSHVYWYRQLPEEGLKFMVYLQKENIIDESGMPKERFSAEFPKEGPSILRIQQVVRGDSAAYFCASSPLGSEPDEQFFGPGTRLTVL.

The rearrangement uses TRBV5-4 and TRBJ2-2; D uncertain. This CDR3 has 15 amino acids. Trimming shortened V by 0 bases and J by 1 base, and 7 bases separated the two germline ends. CDR1 and CDR2 (germline): SGHNT, YYREEE (reference sequence). DNA of the CDR3: TGTGCCAGCAGCTTGGCTTCAGAGAACACCGGGGAGCTGTTTTTT. Its translation is CASSLASENTGELFF.

V usage is TRBV18 and J usage is TRBJ1-4; TRBD1 aligns across 7 bases. V was clipped by 5 bases and J by 6 bases; unmatched bases: 9. This CDR3 region has 15 residues. CDR1 and CDR2 (germline): KGHSH, LQKENI. CDR3 amino acids: CASSSGGTVDEKLFF. The CDR3 nucleotides are TGTGCCAGCTCATCTGGCGGGACAGTGGATGAAAAACTGTTTTTT.

J is TRBJ2-1 and V is TRBV7-8; possible D gene TRBD2, 5 bases. V gave up 1 base and J gave up 3 bases, with 13 bases separating them. CDR1 SGHVS and CDR2 FQNEAQ come from the germline V gene. The CDR3 totals 16 residues. CDR3 bases: TGTGCCAGCAGCTTAGTAGGGAGTGGGGACTACAATGAGCAGTTCTTC. Protein product: CASSLVGSGDYNEQFF.

The V and J genes are TRBV5-4 and TRBJ2-2; no clear D. V shed 1 base and J shed 5 bases, with 12 bases lying between them. Germline lookup yields CDR1 SGHNT and CDR2 YYREEE (reference sequence). CDR3 size: 15 residues. The CDR3 sequence: CASSLWVGGTGELFF. In DNA form, the CDR3 reads TGTGCCAGCAGCTTGTGGGTTGGCGGTACCGGGGAGCTGTTTTTT.

Comments on this clone: One end of the junction is discordant with germline, which a read error may explain. V usage is TRBV18 and J usage is TRBJ2-7; D perhaps matches TRBD2 (6 bases). Germline loops: CDR1 KGHSH, CDR2 LQKENI. The CDR3 extends over 13 amino acids. As DNA, the CDR3 is TGTGCCAGCTCATCCAACCGGGGCACTAGCTATCACTTC. Protein: CASSSNRGTSYHF.

The rearrangement links TRBV18 to TRBJ2-3; possible D gene TRBD1, 6 bases. CDR3 length equals 17 residues. Germline CDR1 reads KGHSH; CDR2 reads LQKENI. V shed 5 bases and J shed 6 bases, with 24 bases lying between them. The CDR3 DNA sequence: TGTGCCAGCTCAGCACTCCGGGACACGCAGGGGTTGGATACGCAGTATTTT. Its protein is CASSALRDTQGLDTQYF.

V is TRBV4-3 and J is TRBJ1-3; possibly TRBD1 for D (6 bases). The CDR3 sequence is 16 residues long. V lost 0 bases and J lost 4, with 13 bases in between. The germline gives CDR1 LGHNA, CDR2 YSLEER. The CDR3 region has the DNA TGCGCCAGCAGCCAAGACGTACAGGGTGGAGGAAACACCATATATTTT. This codes for CASSQDVQGGGNTIYF.